These T cell receptor beta chains were read from a single sample in a study of T cells in Graves' hyperthyroidism and ophthalmopathy. TCRdb fed the multiplex PCR reads into MiXCR, producing one record per CDR3 protein. This sample has 650,000 to 800,000 distinct CDR3 sequences, with about 45% found just once. The sequenced material came from peripheral blood or thyroid tissue (not recorded which). The receptors shown here come from an adult man with Graves' disease, either hyperthyroidism or ophthalmopathy (not recorded which). Both conserved end residues are part of each CDR3. The D gene is left open where the match is weak. Some rows mark clone size as missing; the rest say once, few, many or name a class of expanded clone.

>TRBJ1-2|TRBV25-1|-|many
TGTGCCAGCAGTCAGGGAGAGGTTCCGTATGGCTACACCTTC
CASSQGEVPYGYTF
>TRBJ1-5|TRBV30|-|-
TGTGCCTGGAGTGTAAGGTTGCTTTCTCATAGCAATCAGCCCCAGCATTTT
CAWSVRLLSHSNQPQHF
>TRBJ2-2|TRBV29-1|TRBD2|-
TGCAGCGCATCGACTAGCGGGAGGAAGACCGGGGAGCTGTTTTTT
CSASTSGRKTGELFF
>TRBJ2-7|TRBV7-9|TRBD1|many
TGTGCCAGCAGCTCGGAGAGGACAGGGGCCTACGAGCAGTACTTC
CASSSERTGAYEQYF
>TRBJ2-7|TRBV12-3/TRBV12-4|TRBD2|-
TGTGCCAGCAGAGAAGCGGGGGGAATCTACGAGCAGTACTTC
CASREAGGIYEQYF
>TRBJ1-5|TRBV19|TRBD1|few
TGTGCCAGTAGTATAGAACAGAGACAGGGTCAGCCCCAGCATTTT
CASSIEQRQGQPQHF
>TRBJ1-6|TRBV11-2|-|-
TGTGCCAGCAGCTTAGTGGGTGGCAGGGACCCCCTCCACTTT
CASSLVGGRDPLHF
>TRBJ2-7|TRBV29-1|-|-
TGCAGCGCTAGGACTGGGATCTACGAGCAGTACTTC
CSARTGIYEQYF
>TRBJ2-7|TRBV7-7|-|-
TGTGCTGGGAGAGGGCAGCACCCATCGCGCGAGCAGTACTTC
CAGRGQHPSREQYF
>TRBJ2-7|TRBV7-6|-|many
TGTGCCAGCAGCTTAGACCGTAGCGGACCCTACGAGCAGTACTTC
CASSLDRSGPYEQYF
>TRBJ2-6|TRBV7-2|-|-
TGTGCCAGCAGCCCCGCATTAGGTCAGGGGGCCAACGTCCTGACTTTC
CASSPALGQGANVLTF
>TRBJ2-2|TRBV10-3|-|-
TGTGCCATCAGTGAAGCGGCGGCGAACACCGGGGAGCTGTTTTTT
CAISEAAANTGELFF
>TRBJ2-7|TRBV9|TRBD1|-
TGTGCCATCAACGGGGACAGCCGCTACGAGCAGTACTTC
CAINGDSRYEQYF
>TRBJ2-2|TRBV20-1|TRBD2|-
TGCAGTGCTATACCAGCGGGGGTGATGAACACCGGGGAGCTGTTTTTT
CSAIPAGVMNTGELFF
>TRBJ1-1|TRBV7-9|-|many
TGTGCCAGCAGCCCGTACAGGCGTATGAACACTGAAGCTTTCTTT
CASSPYRRMNTEAFF
>TRBJ2-7|TRBV2|TRBD2|few
TGTGCCAGCAGTGTCAAGTTAGCGGGGCCCAGCTCCTACGAGCAGTACTTC
CASSVKLAGPSSYEQYF
>TRBJ1-1|TRBV7-9|-|-
TGTGCCAGCAGCTTAGTTTCAGGGCCCACTGAAGCTTTCTTT
CASSLVSGPTEAFF
>TRBJ1-1|TRBV20-1|-|few
TGCAGGCCAGGTACCGGACAACTTGGCACTGAAGCTTTCTTT
CRPGTGQLGTEAFF
>TRBJ1-5|TRBV24-1|-|many
TGTGCCACCAGTGATGCTTCCCGGCCTTCACCGGGTAATCAGCCCCAGCATTTT
CATSDASRPSPGNQPQHF
>TRBJ1-5|TRBV5-1|TRBD1|-
TGCGCCAGCAGCCTCTCGGGACAGCGCAATCAGCCCCAGCATTTT
CASSLSGQRNQPQHF
>TRBJ2-7|TRBV20-1|TRBD1|few
TGCAGTGCTAGAGAGGCGGACAGGGGGTTACGGAGCGAGCAGTACTTC
CSAREADRGLRSEQYF
>TRBJ1-6|TRBV20-1|-|many
TGCAGTGCTAGATTCGACAGGAATTCACCCCTCCACTTT
CSARFDRNSPLHF
>TRBJ2-5|TRBV12-3/TRBV12-4|-|-
TGTGCCAGTGCCCGGGGCCACCAAGAGACCCAGTACTTC
CASARGHQETQYF
>TRBJ1-2|TRBV7-9|-|few
TGTGCCAGCTCACCTTCCTGGTCTGACGATGGCTACACCTTC
CASSPSWSDDGYTF
>TRBJ2-2|TRBV5-1|TRBD1|-
TGCGCCAGCAGCACGGACAGGGTTGGTGTCGGGGAGCTGTTTTTT
CASSTDRVGVGELFF
>TRBJ1-2|TRBV24-1|-|-
TGTGCCACCAGTGACCCGGACCCTACAGGGCTTGGCTATGGCTACACCTTC
CATSDPDPTGLGYGYTF
>TRBJ1-1|TRBV7-9|TRBD1|-
TGTGCCAGCAGACAGGGGGCGGCTGAAGCTTTCTTT
CASRQGAAEAFF
>TRBJ2-7|TRBV7-8|-|many
TGTGCCAGCAGCCAAGAGAGGACCCCTGGAGTCCACGAGCAGTACTTC
CASSQERTPGVHEQYF
>TRBJ1-2|TRBV7-8|TRBD1|-
TGTGCCAGCAGCTTAACTGGGACAGGCGGCGGCTACACCTTC
CASSLTGTGGGYTF
>TRBJ2-5|TRBV7-2|-|many
TGTGCCAGCAGCTTAGCAGGACAGACCCAAGAGACCCAGTACTTC
CASSLAGQTQETQYF
>TRBJ1-6|TRBV14|-|-
TGTGCCAGCAGACAGGGTTACTCCTATAATTCACCCCTCCACTTT
CASRQGYSYNSPLHF
>TRBJ1-5|TRBV15|-|few
TGTGCCACCAGCAGAGGGACGGGTAATCAGCCCCAGCATTTT
CATSRGTGNQPQHF
>TRBJ2-5|TRBV20-1|TRBD2|-
TGCAGTGCTGGCGGGCAGGGGAAGAGGGGACTAGCTAGCTGGGCGGAAGAGACCCAGTACTTC
CSAGGQGKRGLASWAEETQYF
>TRBJ2-3|TRBV7-9|TRBD1|-
TGTGCCAGCCGACAGGGGGGCACAGATACGCAGTATTTT
CASRQGGTDTQYF
>TRBJ1-6|TRBV12-3/TRBV12-4|-|-
TGTGCCAGCAGGTCGGGACAATATAATTCACCCCTCCACTTT
CASRSGQYNSPLHF
>TRBJ2-2|TRBV19|-|-
TGTGCCAGTAGGGGGGTTTGGAACACCGGGGAGCTGCTTTTT
CASRGVWNTGELLF
>TRBJ1-1|TRBV12-3/TRBV12-4|-|-
TGTGCCAGCAGCTACAGGGTGGTGAGGAACACTGAAGCTTTCTTT
CASSYRVVRNTEAFF
>TRBJ1-1|TRBV9|TRBD1|few
TGTGCCAGCAGCCCGCACTTGGGACAGCACACTGAAGCTTTCTTT
CASSPHLGQHTEAFF
>TRBJ1-2|TRBV12-3/TRBV12-4|-|-
TGTGCCAGCAGCCGAAAGGTCACGGGGCCTCCGAACTATGGCTACACCTTC
CASSRKVTGPPNYGYTF
>TRBJ1-4|TRBV20-1|-|many
TGCAGTGCTAGAGGCAGCTTGAATGAAAAACTGTTTTTT
CSARGSLNEKLFF
>TRBJ2-7|TRBV19|TRBD1|-
TGTGCCAGTAGTATAGCTTCGACAGGGTCATTCCCTTACGAGCAGTACTTC
CASSIASTGSFPYEQYF
>TRBJ2-2|TRBV20-1|-|few
TGCAGTGCTGCCCCCGGTGCCGGGGAGCTGTTTTTT
CSAAPGAGELFF
>TRBJ1-1|TRBV2|-|-
TGTGCCAGCAAACTCTCAAGGGGACTAGCGGTTTTCTTT
CASKLSRGLAVFF
>TRBJ2-7|TRBV20-1|TRBD2|-
TGCAGTGGTCTAGCGGGGGGGAGCTCCTACAAGCAGTACTTC
CSGLAGGSSYKQYF